The T cell receptor beta chain under discussion was sequenced for a study of T-cell memory formation after mild COVID-19 (dated by TCRdb to the early 2020s). For the wider study: TCR sequence clusters from the two donors were found to be largely donor specific. Longitudinal TCRalpha and TCRbeta repertoire sequencing tracked T-cell clones expanding and contracting after mild COVID-19 in two donors. The cohort comprised two young, previously healthy adult volunteers, one female and one male. Overall results and qualifications from the work: Clones that contracted from day 15 to 85 showed balanced CD4/CD8 phenotypes, whereas a second wave of clones that expanded from day 15 to 37 leaned towards CD4+. SARS-CoV-2 specificity of the second-wave clones peaking on day 37 was not confirmed. Only a couple of mild cases were covered in the study, and larger cohorts including severe cases with pre-infection samples were considered necessary. Contracting CD4+ clones were located mainly in the CM and EM memory subsets, whereas CD8+ clones were found to be enriched in EMRA. Some responding clones were detected in pre-infection memory, which suggested that pre-existing cross-reactive memory T cells had joined the SARS-CoV-2 response.

Sequences SGHNT (CDR1) and YYREEE (CDR2) are obtained from the germline V gene (reference sequence). Germline trimming: 4 bases from V, 5 bases from J; junction bases outside gene matches: 7. From its cysteine to its phenylalanine, the CDR3 spans 14 amino acids. Only the CDR3 portion is preserved as DNA: 42 bases, with reading frame beginning at the first base. Ficoll-Paque density gradient centrifugation was the method used to isolate PBMCs. Instrument on record: Illumina NovaSeq 6000. cDNA libraries for TCRalpha and TCRbeta were prepared by 5'RACE using constant-segment primers, with sample barcodes and unique molecular identifiers added. Trizol reagent was used to extract RNA from every sample. Libraries were amplified in two PCR steps, with a second sample barcode and Illumina TruSeq adapters added in the second step. Libraries were sequenced on an Illumina NovaSeq with 2 x 150 bp paired-end reads. As for the original processing: Demultiplexing of reads and collapsing into UMI-guided consensus sequences were performed with migec v1.2.7. Using mixcr v2.1.11, UMI consensuses were aligned to TRA and TRB V and J templates and then assembled into clonotypes. A clonotype was counted as expanded or contracted only when both edgeR and NoisET called the clonotype significant, with the noise models trained on biological replicates. For edgeR calls, the thresholds were a false discovery rate-adjusted p below 0.01 and a log2 fold-change of 1. As an exploratory analysis of dynamics, PCA with hierarchical clustering was applied to max-normalized trajectories of the 1000 most abundant clonotypes. Separately sequenced CD4+ and CD8+ repertoires were used to assign the CD4 or CD8 phenotype of responding clones. The public reads were run again by TCRdb, first through fastp at Q25 and then through MiXCR, and only productive beta chains were kept. When rows share a CDR3 protein, they turn into one entry using the most common DNA and genes. The V and J calls here are based on TCRdb, not the publication. The sample table lists over 500,000 distinct CDR3 sequences, around 15% of them with a count of one. Approximately 8.1% of the sample goes to the ten largest clones.

Comments on this clonotype: Its cognate antigen has yet to be identified. Base qualities were left out, and no much larger clone turns up one base away.

The sequence came from an adult woman who had mild COVID-19 (a few samples of this study predate the infection). The sample titles of this study are shuffled in the database, so cell type and time point are left out; the donor was told from shared clones. The chain couples TRBV5-4 to TRBJ2-5; a stretch of 8 junction bases matches TRBD2. Sequencing input: PBMCs or a T cell subset sorted from them (not recorded which). In nucleotides, the sequence is TGTGCCAGCAGCGCCGGGGGGGCTGGGGAGACCCAGTACTTC. This translates into CASSAGGAGETQYF.